The present T cell receptor (beta chain) was sequenced within a study of control samples from healthy donors and cancer patients. TCRdb's table, derived via immunoSEQ multiplex PCR, lists solely in-frame clones and lacks some. The sample includes a few hundred thousand clones, 75% to 95% of them seen just once. Sequencing was done on a sample of PBMCs. This sequence was found in a man aged 40-55 years with head and neck cancer.

The CDR3 DNA sequence: TGTGCCAGCAGTACCGGGATACTTGGGACTGAAGCTTTCTTT. Translation: CASSTGILGTEAFF. The chain is built from TRBV6-6 and TRBJ1-1; D is ambiguous. With 5 bases removed from V and 5 bases from J, the gap between germline ends came to 15 bases. Germline V gene data show CDR1 as MNHNY and CDR2 as SVGAGI (reference sequence). The CDR3 is made up of 14 amino acids.